This is a list of T cell receptor beta chains from one sample in a study of T cells after yellow fever vaccination. TCRdb processed the 5' RACE reads anew with MiXCR; each CDR3 protein has one entry. The profile shows approximately 550,000 distinct CDR3 sequences, roughly a fifth of them singletons. Sequences were derived from PBMCs, sampled 15 days after the yellow fever booster vaccination. These TCRs come from a man in his thirties or forties who received the YFV17D yellow fever vaccine. Both conserved end residues are part of each CDR3. D genes are given only for firm matches. Clone size, where shown, is once, few, many, or a class for clones that have expanded.

CDR3 protein: CASSPFTGQGSEELFF; CDR3 DNA: TGTGCCAGCAGTCCTTTCACGGGACAGGGATCTGAGGAGCTGTTTTTT; clone size: -; V gene: TRBV28; D gene: TRBD1; J gene: TRBJ2-2
CDR3 protein: CSAPRGSFNIQYF; CDR3 DNA: TGCAGTGCTCCACGAGGTAGTTTTAACATTCAGTACTTC; clone size: -; V gene: TRBV20-1; D gene: -; J gene: TRBJ2-4
CDR3 protein: CASSPVPLVSGRDTDTQYF; CDR3 DNA: TGTGCCAGCAGTCCAGTCCCCCTTGTCAGCGGGAGGGACACAGATACGCAGTATTTT; clone size: few; V gene: TRBV27; D gene: TRBD2; J gene: TRBJ2-3
CDR3 protein: CASGLALAGENTGELFF; CDR3 DNA: TGTGCTAGTGGTTTGGCTCTAGCGGGAGAAAACACCGGGGAGCTGTTTTTT; clone size: few; V gene: TRBV12-5; D gene: TRBD2; J gene: TRBJ2-2
CDR3 protein: CASAPTVPSGRADTQYF; CDR3 DNA: TGCGCCAGCGCCCCAACAGTCCCTAGCGGGAGGGCCGATACGCAGTATTTT; clone size: few; V gene: TRBV5-1; D gene: TRBD2; J gene: TRBJ2-3
CDR3 protein: CASSGPGRSTDTQYF; CDR3 DNA: TGTGCCAGCAGTGGCCCCGGGAGGAGCACAGATACGCAGTATTTT; clone size: -; V gene: TRBV25-1; D gene: TRBD2; J gene: TRBJ2-3
CDR3 protein: CSASPSGRTDTQYF; CDR3 DNA: TGCAGTGCTTCTCCTAGCGGGAGAACAGATACGCAGTATTTT; clone size: many; V gene: TRBV20-1; D gene: TRBD2; J gene: TRBJ2-3
CDR3 protein: CSVGAGSNYEQYF; CDR3 DNA: TGCAGCGTTGGAGCGGGATCGAACTACGAGCAGTACTTC; clone size: few; V gene: TRBV29-1; D gene: TRBD2; J gene: TRBJ2-7
CDR3 protein: CASSTFTEAFF; CDR3 DNA: TGTGCCAGCTCAACTTTCACTGAAGCTTTCTTT; clone size: -; V gene: TRBV18; D gene: -; J gene: TRBJ1-1
CDR3 protein: CSVLVRTQYF; CDR3 DNA: TGCAGCGTTTTAGTCCGGACCCAGTACTTC; clone size: many; V gene: TRBV29-1; D gene: -; J gene: TRBJ2-5
CDR3 protein: CAWERRLAGELFF; CDR3 DNA: TGTGCCTGGGAGAGAAGGTTGGCCGGGGAGCTGTTTTTT; clone size: -; V gene: TRBV30; D gene: -; J gene: TRBJ2-2
CDR3 protein: CASSPRSSVYEQYF; CDR3 DNA: TGCGCCAGCAGCCCCCGTAGTAGCGTGTACGAGCAGTACTTC; clone size: -; V gene: TRBV5-1; D gene: -; J gene: TRBJ2-7
CDR3 protein: CASSQDWGAGQPQHF; CDR3 DNA: TGCGCCAGCAGCCAAGATTGGGGGGCAGGCCAGCCCCAGCATTTT; clone size: -; V gene: TRBV4-3; D gene: -; J gene: TRBJ1-5
CDR3 protein: CASSQEMSSNEQFF; CDR3 DNA: TGCGCCAGCAGCCAAGAGATGTCTAGCAATGAGCAGTTCTTC; clone size: once; V gene: TRBV4-3; D gene: -; J gene: TRBJ2-1
CDR3 protein: CATSDSRPGQGLDTQYF; CDR3 DNA: TGTGCCACCAGTGACAGCCGGCCGGGACAGGGGTTAGATACGCAGTATTTT; clone size: -; V gene: TRBV24-1; D gene: TRBD1; J gene: TRBJ2-3
CDR3 protein: CASSFIFAGDYGYTF; CDR3 DNA: TGTGCCAGCAGCTTCATCTTTGCGGGGGACTATGGCTACACCTTC; clone size: -; V gene: TRBV7-9; D gene: -; J gene: TRBJ1-2
CDR3 protein: CASSKTSVTYEQYF; CDR3 DNA: TGTGCCAGCAGTAAGACTAGCGTGACCTACGAGCAGTACTTC; clone size: few; V gene: TRBV25-1; D gene: TRBD2; J gene: TRBJ2-7
CDR3 protein: CASSSAVGESETQYF; CDR3 DNA: TGCGCCAGCAGCTCCGCGGTGGGGGAATCGGAGACCCAGTACTTC; clone size: -; V gene: TRBV5-1; D gene: -; J gene: TRBJ2-5
CDR3 protein: CASKPRGGIAKNIQYF; CDR3 DNA: TGTGCCAGCAAACCCAGAGGAGGGATAGCCAAAAACATTCAGTACTTC; clone size: few; V gene: TRBV6-1; D gene: -; J gene: TRBJ2-4
CDR3 protein: CSASLGRYNEQFF; CDR3 DNA: TGCAGTGCTAGTCTCGGCAGATACAATGAGCAGTTCTTC; clone size: -; V gene: TRBV20-1; D gene: -; J gene: TRBJ2-1
CDR3 protein: CSVVFRAETQYF; CDR3 DNA: TGCAGCGTTGTGTTCCGAGCGGAGACCCAGTACTTC; clone size: many; V gene: TRBV29-1; D gene: -; J gene: TRBJ2-5
CDR3 protein: CASSQSGGGTGANVLTF; CDR3 DNA: TGCGCCAGCAGTCAATCGGGCGGGGGAACTGGGGCCAACGTCCTGACTTTC; clone size: few; V gene: TRBV23-1; D gene: TRBD2; J gene: TRBJ2-6
CDR3 protein: CASSHYSMAPQREATSYNEQFF; CDR3 DNA: TGCGCCAGCAGCCACTATTCCATGGCACCACAGCGGGAGGCCACCTCCTACAATGAGCAGTTCTTC; clone size: -; V gene: TRBV4-1; D gene: TRBD2; J gene: TRBJ2-1
CDR3 protein: CASSLDAGGNIQYF; CDR3 DNA: TGCGCCAGCAGCTTGGATGCGGGAGGGAACATTCAGTACTTC; clone size: -; V gene: TRBV5-1; D gene: TRBD2; J gene: TRBJ2-4
CDR3 protein: CSASSGRLTDTQYF; CDR3 DNA: TGCAGTGCTAGTTCTGGCCGCCTCACAGATACGCAGTATTTT; clone size: few; V gene: TRBV20-1; D gene: -; J gene: TRBJ2-3
CDR3 protein: CASSQAGGPGTGANVLTF; CDR3 DNA: TGCGCCAGCAGCCAAGCTGGGGGGCCAGGAACTGGGGCCAACGTCCTGACTTTC; clone size: many; V gene: TRBV4-3; D gene: -; J gene: TRBJ2-6
CDR3 protein: CATSDPGTAGETQYF; CDR3 DNA: TGTGCCACCAGTGACCCCGGGACTGCTGGGGAGACCCAGTACTTC; clone size: -; V gene: TRBV24-1; D gene: -; J gene: TRBJ2-5
CDR3 protein: CASSLEYSDTQYF; CDR3 DNA: TGTGCCAGCAGCTTAGAGTATTCAGATACGCAGTATTTT; clone size: many; V gene: TRBV11-2; D gene: -; J gene: TRBJ2-3
CDR3 protein: CASRGPRSYEQYF; CDR3 DNA: TGTGCCAGCAGAGGGCCGCGGTCCTACGAGCAGTACTTC; clone size: -; V gene: TRBV3-1; D gene: -; J gene: TRBJ2-7
CDR3 protein: CASSPRTSGSAALYSYNEQFF; CDR3 DNA: TGTGCCAGCAGCCCTAGGACTAGCGGGAGTGCCGCCCTTTACTCCTACAATGAGCAGTTCTTC; clone size: few; V gene: TRBV7-2; D gene: TRBD2; J gene: TRBJ2-1
CDR3 protein: CSAIQGYEQYF; CDR3 DNA: TGCAGTGCTATACAGGGCTACGAGCAGTACTTC; clone size: -; V gene: TRBV20-1; D gene: -; J gene: TRBJ2-7
CDR3 protein: CASSETRTVNEKLFF; CDR3 DNA: TGCGCCAGCAGTGAGACTCGGACAGTTAATGAAAAACTGTTTTTT; clone size: many; V gene: TRBV10-2; D gene: -; J gene: TRBJ1-4
CDR3 protein: CAWSANLGQATPQRQFF; CDR3 DNA: TGTGCCTGGAGTGCCAACCTCGGACAGGCGACCCCTCAACGGCAGTTCTTC; clone size: -; V gene: TRBV30; D gene: TRBD1; J gene: TRBJ2-1
CDR3 protein: CASSLKTETYEQYF; CDR3 DNA: TGTGCCAGCAGCTTAAAAACAGAGACCTACGAGCAGTACTTC; clone size: -; V gene: TRBV7-6; D gene: -; J gene: TRBJ2-7
CDR3 protein: CAIGASNEQYF; CDR3 DNA: TGTGCCATCGGGGCTAGCAACGAGCAGTACTTC; clone size: once; V gene: TRBV10-3; D gene: -; J gene: TRBJ2-7
CDR3 protein: CASRVPGQGIGYTF; CDR3 DNA: TGTGCCAGCAGGGTACCGGGACAGGGTATTGGCTACACCTTC; clone size: -; V gene: TRBV6-1; D gene: TRBD1; J gene: TRBJ1-2